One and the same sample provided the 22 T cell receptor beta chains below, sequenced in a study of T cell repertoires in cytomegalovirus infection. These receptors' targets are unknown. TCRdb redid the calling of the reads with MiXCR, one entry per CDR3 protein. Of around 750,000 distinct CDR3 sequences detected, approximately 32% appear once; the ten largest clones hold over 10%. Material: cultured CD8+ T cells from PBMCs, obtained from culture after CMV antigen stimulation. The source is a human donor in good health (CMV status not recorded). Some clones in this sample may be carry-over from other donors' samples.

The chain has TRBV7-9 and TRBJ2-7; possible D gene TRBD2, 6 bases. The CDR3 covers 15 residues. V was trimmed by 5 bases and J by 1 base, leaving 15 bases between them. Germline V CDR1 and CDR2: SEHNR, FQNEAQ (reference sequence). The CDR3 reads CASSLKEGGSYEQYF. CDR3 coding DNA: TGTGCCAGCAGCCTAAAGGAGGGCGGATCCTACGAGCAGTACTTC.

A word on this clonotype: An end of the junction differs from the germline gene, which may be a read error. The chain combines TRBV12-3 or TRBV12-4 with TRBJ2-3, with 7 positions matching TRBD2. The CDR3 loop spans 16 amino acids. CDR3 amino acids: CANSLQRGSDTDTQYF. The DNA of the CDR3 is TGTGCCAACAGTCTACAGCGGGGTTCGGACACAGATACGCAGTATTTT.

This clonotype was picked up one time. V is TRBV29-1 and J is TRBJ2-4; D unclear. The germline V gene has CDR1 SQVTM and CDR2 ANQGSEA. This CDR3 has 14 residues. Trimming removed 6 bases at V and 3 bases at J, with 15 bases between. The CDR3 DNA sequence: TGCAGCGTCCTGAGACCCTCGGGCAAAAACATTCAGTACTTC. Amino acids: CSVLRPSGKNIQYF.

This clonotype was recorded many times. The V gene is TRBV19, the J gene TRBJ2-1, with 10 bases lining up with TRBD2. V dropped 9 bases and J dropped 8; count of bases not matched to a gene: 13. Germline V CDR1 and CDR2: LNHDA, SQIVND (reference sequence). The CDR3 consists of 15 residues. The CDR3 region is CASSLGAGGLDEQFF. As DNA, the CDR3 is TGTGCCAGCAGCTTAGGAGCGGGGGGGCTTGATGAGCAGTTCTTC.

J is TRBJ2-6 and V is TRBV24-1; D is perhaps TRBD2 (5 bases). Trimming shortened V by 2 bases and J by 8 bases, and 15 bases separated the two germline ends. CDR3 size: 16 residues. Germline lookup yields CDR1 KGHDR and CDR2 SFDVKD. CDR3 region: CATSDSGLEGTNVLTF. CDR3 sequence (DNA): TGTGCCACCAGTGATTCCGGACTGGAAGGGACCAACGTCCTGACTTTC.

CDR3 residues: CASSLSRDGELFF. The CDR3 region has the DNA TGTGCCAGCAGTTTATCTAGGGACGGGGAGCTGTTTTTT. The gene calls are TRBV28 and TRBJ2-2; no definite D call. V was trimmed by 1 base and J by 7 bases, leaving 7 bases between them. Germline assignment: CDR1 MDHEN and CDR2 SYDVKM. CDR3 size: 13 residues.

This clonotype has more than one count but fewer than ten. CDR3 DNA: TGTGCCAGCAGCTTACCGGACGGTACTGAAGCTTTCTTT. Protein sequence: CASSLPDGTEAFF. The V call is TRBV7-6, the J call TRBJ1-1; D not certain. The CDR3 sequence is 13 residues long. Trimming stripped 2 bases from V and 5 bases from J, with 9 bases between. Germline lookup yields CDR1 SGHVS and CDR2 FNYEAQ. The whole variable domain, remainder taken from reference TRBV7-6 and TRBJ1-1, is GAGVSQSPRYKVTKRGQDVALRCDPISGHVSLYWYRQALGQGPEFLTYFNYEAQQDKSGLPNDRFSAERPEGSISTLTIQRTEQRDSAMYRCASSLPDGTEAFFGQGTRLTVV.

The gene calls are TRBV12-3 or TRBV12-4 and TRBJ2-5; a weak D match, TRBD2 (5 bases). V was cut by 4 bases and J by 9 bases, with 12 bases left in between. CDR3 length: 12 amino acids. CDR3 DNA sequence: TGTGCCAGCAGTTCCCCAACCGGGGCCCAGTACTTC. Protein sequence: CASSSPTGAQYF.

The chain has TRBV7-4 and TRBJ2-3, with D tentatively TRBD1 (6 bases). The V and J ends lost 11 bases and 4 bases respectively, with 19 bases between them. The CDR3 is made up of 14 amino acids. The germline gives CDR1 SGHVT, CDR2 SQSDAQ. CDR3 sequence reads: CALPTGPMADTQYF. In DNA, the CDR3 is TGTGCCCTCCCCACAGGGCCAATGGCAGATACGCAGTATTTT.

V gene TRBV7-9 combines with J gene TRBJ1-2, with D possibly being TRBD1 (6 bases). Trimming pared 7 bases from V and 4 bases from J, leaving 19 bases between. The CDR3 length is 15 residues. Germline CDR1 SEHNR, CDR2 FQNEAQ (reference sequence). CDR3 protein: CASTLLKQDSYGYTF. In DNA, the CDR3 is TGTGCCAGCACCCTGCTTAAACAGGACAGCTATGGCTACACCTTC. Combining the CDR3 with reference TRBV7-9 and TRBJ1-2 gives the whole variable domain DTGVSQNPRHKITKRGQNVTFRCDPISEHNRLYWYRQTLGQGPEFLTYFQNEAQLEKSRLLSDRFSAERPKGSFSTLEIQRTEQGDSAMYLCASTLLKQDSYGYTFGSGTRLTVV.

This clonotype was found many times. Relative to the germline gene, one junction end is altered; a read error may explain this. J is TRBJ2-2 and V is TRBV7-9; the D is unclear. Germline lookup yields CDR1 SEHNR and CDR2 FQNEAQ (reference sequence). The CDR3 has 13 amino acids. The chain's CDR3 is CASSLAKTGELFF. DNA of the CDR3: TGTGCCAGCAGCTTAGCGAAGACCGGGGAGCTGTTTTTT.

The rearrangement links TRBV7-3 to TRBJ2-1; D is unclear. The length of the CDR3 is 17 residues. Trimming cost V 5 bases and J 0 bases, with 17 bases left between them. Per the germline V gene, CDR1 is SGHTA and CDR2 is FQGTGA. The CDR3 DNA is TGTGCCAGCAGCCATGAACAAATAAGCGACTCCTACAATGAGCAGTTCTTC. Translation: CASSHEQISDSYNEQFF.

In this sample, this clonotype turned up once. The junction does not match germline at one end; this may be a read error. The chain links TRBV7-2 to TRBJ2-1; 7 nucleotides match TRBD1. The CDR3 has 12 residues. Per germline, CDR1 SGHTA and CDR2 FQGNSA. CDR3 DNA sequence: TGTGTCAGCAGAGGGACAGTCAATGAGCAGTTCTTC. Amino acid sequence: CVSRGTVNEQFF.

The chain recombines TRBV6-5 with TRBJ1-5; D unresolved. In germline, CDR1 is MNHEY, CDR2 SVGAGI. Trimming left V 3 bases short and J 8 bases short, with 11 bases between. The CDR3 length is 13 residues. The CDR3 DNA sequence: TGTGCCAGCAGTTATTCGCGCGGAGAGCCCCAGCATTTT. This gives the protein CASSYSRGEPQHF.

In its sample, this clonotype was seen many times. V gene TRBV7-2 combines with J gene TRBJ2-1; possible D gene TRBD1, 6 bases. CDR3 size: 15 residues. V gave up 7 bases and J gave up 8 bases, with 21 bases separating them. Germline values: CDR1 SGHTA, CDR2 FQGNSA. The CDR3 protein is CASTTGWGPGDEQFF. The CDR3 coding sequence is TGTGCCAGCACCACAGGGTGGGGGCCCGGGGATGAGCAGTTCTTC. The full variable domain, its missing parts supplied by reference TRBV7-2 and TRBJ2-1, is GAGVSQSPSNKVTEKGKDVELRCDPISGHTALYWYRQSLGQGLEFLIYFQGNSAPDKSGLPSDRFSAERTGGSVSTLTIQRTQQEDSAVYLCASTTGWGPGDEQFFGPGTRLTVL.

CDR3 residues: CASSSRVSSYEQYV. In DNA, the CDR3 is TGTGCCAGCAGTTCTAGGGTTAGCTCCTACGAGCAGTACGTC. This chain joins TRBV6-2 or TRBV6-3 and TRBJ2-7, with D unresolved. The germline V and J ends were trimmed by 4 bases and 0 bases, with 10 bases remaining between them. Germline CDR1 MNHEY, CDR2 SVGEGT. This CDR3 is built from 14 residues.

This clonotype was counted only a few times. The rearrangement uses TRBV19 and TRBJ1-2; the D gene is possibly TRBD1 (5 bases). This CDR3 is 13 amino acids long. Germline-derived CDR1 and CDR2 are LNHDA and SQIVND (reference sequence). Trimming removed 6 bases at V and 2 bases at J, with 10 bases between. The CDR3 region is CASSGDRNYGYTF. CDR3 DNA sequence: TGTGCCAGTAGCGGGGACCGGAACTATGGCTACACCTTC.

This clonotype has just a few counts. The CDR3 sequence is CASSEGQGSLYGYTF. As DNA, the CDR3 is TGCGCCAGCAGCGAAGGACAGGGGAGCCTCTATGGCTACACCTTC. The chain recombines TRBV5-1 with TRBJ1-2, with TRBD1 identical over 9 bases. The CDR3 has 15 amino acids. The V gene's germline CDR1 is SGHRS and CDR2 YFSETQ. V lost 4 bases, J lost 4 bases, and 8 bases stayed unmatched. Variable domain in full (rest from reference TRBV5-1 and TRBJ1-2): KAGVTQTPRYLIKTRGQQVTLSCSPISGHRSVSWYQQTPGQGLQFLFEYFSETQRNKGNFPGRFSGRQFSNSRSEMNVSTLELGDSALYLCASSEGQGSLYGYTFGSGTRLTVV.

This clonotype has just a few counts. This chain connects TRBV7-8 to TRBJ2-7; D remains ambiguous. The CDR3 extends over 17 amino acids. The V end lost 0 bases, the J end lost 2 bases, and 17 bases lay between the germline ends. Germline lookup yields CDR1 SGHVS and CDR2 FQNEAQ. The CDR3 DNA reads TGTGCCAGCAGCTTAGCGGCCCTAGGAAGGAGAACCTACGAGCAGTACTTC. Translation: CASSLAALGRRTYEQYF. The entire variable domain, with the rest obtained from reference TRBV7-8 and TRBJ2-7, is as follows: GAGVSQSPRYKVAKRGQDVALRCDPISGHVSLFWYQQALGQGPEFLTYFQNEAQLDKSGLPSDRFFAERPEGSVSTLKIQRTQQEDSAVYLCASSLAALGRRTYEQYFGPGTRLTVT.

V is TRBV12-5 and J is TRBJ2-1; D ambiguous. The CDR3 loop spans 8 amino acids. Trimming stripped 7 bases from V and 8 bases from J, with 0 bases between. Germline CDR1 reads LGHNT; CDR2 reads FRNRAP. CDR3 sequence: CASDEQFF. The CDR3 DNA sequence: TGTGCTAGTGATGAGCAGTTCTTC.

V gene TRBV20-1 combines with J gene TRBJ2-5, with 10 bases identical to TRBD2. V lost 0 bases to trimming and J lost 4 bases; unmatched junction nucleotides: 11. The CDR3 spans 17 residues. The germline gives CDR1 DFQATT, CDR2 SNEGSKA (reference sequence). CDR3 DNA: TGCAGTGCTAGAGATCTCGGGAGCGGGGGGGGACCAGAGACCCAGTACTTC. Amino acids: CSARDLGSGGGPETQYF.

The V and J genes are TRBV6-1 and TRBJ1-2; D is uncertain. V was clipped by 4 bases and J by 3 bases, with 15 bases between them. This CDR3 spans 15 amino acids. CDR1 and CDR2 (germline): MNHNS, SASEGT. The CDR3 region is CASSGSEFVDYGYTF. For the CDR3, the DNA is TGTGCCAGCAGTGGATCCGAATTCGTTGACTATGGCTACACCTTC.